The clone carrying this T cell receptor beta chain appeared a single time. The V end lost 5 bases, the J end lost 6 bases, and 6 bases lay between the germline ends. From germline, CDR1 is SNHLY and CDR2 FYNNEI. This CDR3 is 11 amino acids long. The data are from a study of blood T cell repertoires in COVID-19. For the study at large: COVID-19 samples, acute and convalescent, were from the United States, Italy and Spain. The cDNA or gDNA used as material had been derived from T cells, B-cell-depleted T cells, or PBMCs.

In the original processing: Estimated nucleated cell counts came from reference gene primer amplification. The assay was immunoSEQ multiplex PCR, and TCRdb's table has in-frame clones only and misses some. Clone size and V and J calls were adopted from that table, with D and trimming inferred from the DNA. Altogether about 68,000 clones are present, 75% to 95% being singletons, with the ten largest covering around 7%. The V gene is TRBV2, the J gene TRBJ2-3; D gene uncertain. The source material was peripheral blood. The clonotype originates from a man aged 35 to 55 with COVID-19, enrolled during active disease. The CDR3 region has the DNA TGTGCCAGCAGTTACTCGGATACGCAGTATTTT. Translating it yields CASSYSDTQYF.